This record concerns one TCR beta chain sequence. The antigen is unknown. The data derive from a study of beta chain features in type 1 diabetes. Expressed TCRB transcripts were sequenced, since all the RNA that had been isolated was reverse transcribed. Generated by immunoSEQ multiplex PCR, the TCRdb table keeps only in-frame clones and is missing some. This repertoire shows 200,000 to 300,000 clones, roughly 22% found once; its top ten account for roughly 0.028%. Findings and limits, study-wide: TCRB CDR3s from Type 1 diabetes patients were moderately but significantly shorter in all four CD4+ subsets.

Germline V CDR1 and CDR2: SGHTA, FQGNSA. The CDR3 has 15 amino acids. V shed 5 bases and J 8 bases; nucleotides not matched to a gene: 9. V is TRBV7-2 and J is TRBJ1-6; 7 bases are shared with TRBD1. This clonotype originated in a woman aged 40-49 years with type 1 diabetes. The sequenced sample consisted of naive CD4+ T cells from blood. The DNA for the CDR3 is TGTGCCAGCAGCCCCTCGACAGGGAAGGATTCACCCCTCCACTTT. Protein: CASSPSTGKDSPLHF.